Below, 10 T cell receptor beta chains from the same sample are listed, as sequenced in a study of metastatic and nonmetastatic thyroid tumors. There were no patients who had received any treatment before thyroid surgery. TCRdb re-analyzed the PCR reads through MiXCR. The sample has about 92,000 clones; more than 12% are singletons. The sequenced material came from blood. The receptors come from a female donor with papillary thyroid cancer or a benign thyroid nodule (not recorded which). Some clones in this sample may be carry-over from other donors' samples.

Notes on this clone: A read error may explain this, as a much larger clone is one base away. The chain links TRBV20-1 to TRBJ2-5, with no clear D. V lost 4 bases, J lost 3 bases, and 6 bases lay in between. The CDR3 consists of 11 residues. Germline-derived CDR1 and CDR2 are DFQATT and SNEGSKA (reference sequence). The CDR3 DNA follows: TGCAGTGCTATGAGTAAAGAGACCCAGTACTTC. It is translated as CSAMSKETQYF.

This clone appeared many times. V and J are TRBV9 and TRBJ1-6; no definite D call. There are 14 residues in the CDR3. Germline V gene lookup returns CDR1 SGDLS and CDR2 YYNGEE. The V end was cut by 2 bases, the J end by 5 bases, with 8 bases between. The chain's CDR3 is CASSVKVDNSPLHF. The CDR3 nucleotides read TGTGCCAGCAGCGTTAAAGTCGATAATTCACCCCTCCACTTT.

In its sample, this clone was seen many times. This chain joins TRBV20-1 and TRBJ1-1; TRBD1 might be the D (5 bases). The V end was cut by 0 bases, the J end by 6 bases, with 20 bases between. The CDR3 is 16 residues long. Germline V CDR1 and CDR2: DFQATT, SNEGSKA (reference sequence). DNA of the CDR3: TGCAGTGCTAGAGATATAATAGGGGCCCGACTGTCTGAAGCTTTCTTT. It translates to CSARDIIGARLSEAFF.

In its sample, this clone was seen many times. This CDR3 is also generated by other DNA sequences in the sample. This chain joins TRBV12-3 or TRBV12-4 and TRBJ1-4, with D unresolved. The CDR3 has 15 residues. V dropped 8 bases and J dropped 7 bases, with 20 bases sitting between them. The CDR3 nucleotides read TGTGCCAGCGTACAGACTCCAGGAGTGCTTGAAAAACTGTTTTTT. As protein: CASVQTPGVLEKLFF.

Concerning this clone itself: It may be a read error: a sequence one base away is much more abundant. The chain uses TRBV6-1 and TRBJ2-1, with D unclear. Germline V gene lookup returns CDR1 MNHNS and CDR2 SASEGT. Trimming took 9 bases from V and 5 from J, leaving 8 bases between them. The CDR3 has 11 amino acids. CDR3 in amino acids: CARKCDNEQFF. CDR3 in DNA: TGTGCCAGAAAGTGTGACAATGAGCAGTTCTTC.

A few counts support this clone. The V call is TRBV6-1, the J call TRBJ1-2, with D unresolved. Germline CDR1 is MNHNS and CDR2 is SASEGT. V lost 6 bases and J 4 bases, leaving 18 bases between the germline ends. The CDR3 is made up of 15 amino acids. CDR3 in DNA: TGTGCCAGCAGACAAAAACCCCGGGTTGTCTATGGCTACACCTTC. It translates to CASRQKPRVVYGYTF.

There are many counts of this clone. In DNA form, the CDR3 reads TGCGCCAGCAGTGACTCGGGACAGGGAGCCTACGAGCAGTACTTC. Translated: CASSDSGQGAYEQYF. The V gene is TRBV10-2, the J gene TRBJ2-7; 9 positions match TRBD1. Germline lookup yields CDR1 WSHSY and CDR2 SAAADI. The CDR3 length is 15 residues. The J segment lost 2 bases and the V segment lost 3 bases, leaving 5 bases of the junction unmatched.

This clone was picked up many times. The V gene is TRBV6-1, the J gene TRBJ1-5; a weak D match, TRBD1 (5 bases). This CDR3 is 13 amino acids long. The V gene's germline CDR1 is MNHNS and CDR2 SASEGT. Trimming cost V 3 bases and J 7 bases, with 10 bases left between them. CDR3 bases: TGTGCCAGCAGTGAGACCCGGGGCCAGCCCCAGCATTTT. It translates to CASSETRGQPQHF.

This clone was recorded at least ten times. The chain couples TRBV2 to TRBJ2-1; 11 bases line up with TRBD2. V trimming: 5 bases; J trimming: 3 bases; junction bases outside the gene matches: 6. Germline V lookup: CDR1 SNHLY, CDR2 FYNNEI. The CDR3 sequence is 16 residues long. CDR3 nucleotides: TGTGCCAGCAGTCGCCCGCTAGCGGGAGGCTACAATGAGCAGTTCTTC. Amino acid sequence: CASSRPLAGGYNEQFF.

This clone has ten or more counts. J is TRBJ2-3 and V is TRBV3-1; TRBD1 is a possible D gene (6 bases). Germline V lookup: CDR1 LGHDT, CDR2 YNNKEL (reference sequence). CDR3 length: 16 amino acids. V lost 4 bases and J 2 bases, leaving 16 bases between the germline ends. The chain's CDR3 is CASSRVQGQFTDTQYF. CDR3 in DNA: TGTGCCAGCAGCCGCGTCCAGGGGCAATTCACAGATACGCAGTATTTT.